One and the same sample provided the 20 T cell receptor beta chains below, sequenced in a study of post-analysis software for immune sequencing data. Study-wide findings and caveats: About five TRBV segments occurring more often in patients than controls included TRBV5-6, TRBV5-1 and TRBV20-1.

Their antigens are not known. Unique-molecular-identifier-tagged TCR beta cDNA libraries were used. TCRdb analysed the PCR reads with MiXCR anew, one entry per CDR3 protein. The repertoire holds approximately 440,000 distinct CDR3 sequences, under 55% seen once, with around 10% in the top ten. Sequenced sample: blood. These receptors all stem from a girl under 18 with multiple sclerosis.

In this sample, this clonotype turned up a few times. The rearrangement links TRBV28 to TRBJ2-7; 8 bases are a match to TRBD2. The better agreement between TRBJ2-5 and the DNA end casts doubt on the J call. Germline V gene sequence: CDR1 MDHEN, CDR2 SYDVKM. The CDR3 covers 14 residues. This CDR3 is CASSLYSGKETQYF. CDR3 nucleotides: TGTGCCAGCAGTTTATATAGCGGGAAAGAGACCCAGTACTTC.

This clonotype was seen only a few times. This chain joins TRBV20-1 and TRBJ2-7; 9 nucleotides align to TRBD2. The CDR3 spans 15 residues. J lost 2 bases, V lost 3 bases, and 8 bases had no gene match. Germline values: CDR1 DFQATT, CDR2 SNEGSKA (reference sequence). The CDR3 bases are TGCAGTGCTAGTTTTACTAGCGGGTTACCCTACGAGCAGTACTTC. Translated, it gives CSASFTSGLPYEQYF.

This chain connects TRBV6-1 to TRBJ2-5; D not certain. This CDR3 comprises 12 residues. The ends were cut back, 4 bases at V and 11 bases at J, with 14 bases in the middle. The germline gives CDR1 MNHNS, CDR2 SASEGT. The CDR3 loop reads CASSGTYNEQYF. The CDR3 DNA sequence: TGTGCCAGCAGTGGCACCTACAATGAGCAGTACTTC.

V usage is TRBV14 and J usage is TRBJ1-1; 7 bases match TRBD1. Germline V lookup: CDR1 SGHDN, CDR2 FVKESK. The CDR3 is made up of 15 amino acids. With 3 bases clipped from V and 0 bases from J, the junction kept 4 bases outside the gene matches. CDR3 residues: CASSQPGTVNTEAFF. For the CDR3, the DNA is TGTGCCAGCAGCCAGCCCGGGACAGTGAACACTGAAGCTTTCTTT.

The chain combines TRBV29-1 with TRBJ2-1; 7 nucleotides agree with TRBD2. Unmatched junction bases numbered 3, after V lost 4 bases and J lost 6 bases. The germline gives CDR1 SQVTM, CDR2 ANQGSEA. The CDR3 covers 12 residues. The CDR3 loop is CSVASSGNEQFF. The CDR3 nucleotides are TGCAGCGTTGCGTCTAGCGGCAATGAGCAGTTCTTC.

The chain couples TRBV5-1 to TRBJ2-6; D perhaps matches TRBD2 (5 bases). Germline assignment: CDR1 SGHRS and CDR2 YFSETQ. V lost 2 bases and J lost 0, with 6 bases in between. This CDR3 is built from 15 residues. The CDR3 spells CASSFGNSGANVLTF. CDR3 in DNA: TGCGCCAGCAGCTTCGGGAACTCTGGGGCCAACGTCCTGACTTTC.

The V and J genes are TRBV27 and TRBJ2-1, with D tentatively TRBD1 or TRBD2 (5 bases each). Between the trimmed V and J ends, which lost 4 bases and 4 bases, there was a span of 17 bases. Germline assignment: CDR1 MNHEY and CDR2 SMNVEV (reference sequence). This CDR3 has 16 amino acids. In nucleotides, the CDR3 is TGTGCCAGCAGTTCGCGCCGGGACCTACTTTACAATGAGCAGTTCTTC. Its protein is CASSSRRDLLYNEQFF.

The CDR3 nucleotides are TGCAGCGTTGAAGGCCGCTATGAGCAGTTCTTC. Protein product: CSVEGRYEQFF. This rearrangement joins TRBV29-1 to TRBJ2-1; no reliable D call. The CDR3 length is 11 residues. From germline, CDR1 is SQVTM and CDR2 ANQGSEA. V shed 1 base and J shed 8 bases, with 6 bases lying between them.

In this sample, this clonotype turned up a few times. V usage is TRBV20-1 and J usage is TRBJ2-3, with D perhaps TRBD1 or TRBD2 (5 bases each). The germline CDR1 and CDR2 sequences are DFQATT and SNEGSKA (reference sequence). The CDR3 totals 11 residues. In nucleotides, the CDR3 is TGCAGCGAGCCGGGACCTAAATCGCAGTATTTT. Protein sequence: CSEPGPKSQYF.

The chain recombines TRBV4-2 with TRBJ2-1; 13 bases align to TRBD2. The ends lost 4 bases at V and 2 bases at J; junction bases unmatched: 5. CDR3 length equals 17 residues. From germline, CDR1 is LGHNA and CDR2 YNFKEQ. The CDR3 region is CASSRKLAGGPYNEQFF. The CDR3 coding sequence is TGTGCCAGCAGCCGAAAACTAGCGGGGGGGCCCTACAATGAGCAGTTCTTC.

The chain recombines TRBV20-1 with TRBJ2-1; D not resolved. Germline V gives CDR1 DFQATT, CDR2 SNEGSKA (reference sequence). Trimming stripped 3 bases from V and 7 bases from J, with 7 bases between. CDR3 length equals 11 residues. CDR3 DNA: TGCAGTGCTAGTTCAGCGAATGAGCAGTTCTTC. This encodes CSASSANEQFF.

The CDR3 here is CSARSTSGAREQYF. The CDR3 DNA reads TGCAGTGCTAGAAGCACTAGCGGGGCACGCGAGCAGTACTTC. The chain recombines TRBV20-1 with TRBJ2-5; 10 nucleotides align to TRBD2. The end of the DNA is better explained by TRBJ2-7, so the J call may be wrong. In germline, CDR1 is DFQATT, CDR2 SNEGSKA (reference sequence). The CDR3 sequence is 14 residues long.

The chain couples TRBV7-3 to TRBJ1-1, with a weak D call TRBD1 (5 bases). Germline V gives CDR1 SGHTA, CDR2 FQGTGA. CDR3 length: 13 amino acids. Trimming took 3 bases from V and 5 from J, leaving 10 bases between them. For the CDR3, the DNA is TGTGCCAGCAGCTTGCAAAGGGGAACTGAAGCTTTCTTT. This codes for CASSLQRGTEAFF.

The CDR3 is CATSRYESDNEQFF. In nucleotides, the CDR3 is TGTGCCACCAGCAGATACGAATCGGACAATGAGCAGTTCTTC. The rearrangement links TRBV15 to TRBJ2-1, with unresolved D. Germline CDR1 and CDR2: LNHNV and YYDKDF (reference sequence). The CDR3 totals 14 residues. The V end lost 2 bases, the J end lost 5 bases, and 10 bases lay between the germline ends.

The J gene is TRBJ2-3, the V gene TRBV2; the match to TRBD2 covers 8 bases. The CDR3 sequence is 17 residues long. V was pared by 8 bases and J by 2 bases, with 15 bases of the junction left unmatched. Germline CDR1 SNHLY, CDR2 FYNNEI. CDR3 region: CASLRGAQRGYTDTQYF. In DNA, the CDR3 is TGTGCCAGCCTTAGGGGAGCTCAGCGGGGGTACACAGATACGCAGTATTTT.

This clonotype is classed as medium-sized. V and J are TRBV5-1 and TRBJ2-1; D is possibly TRBD1 or TRBD2 (8 bases each). The CDR3 has 15 amino acids. With 4 bases removed from V and 4 bases from J, the gap between germline ends came to 15 bases. Germline CDR1 is SGHRS and CDR2 is YFSETQ. The CDR3 spells CASSRGGTGYNEQFF. For the CDR3, the DNA is TGCGCCAGCAGCCGCGGGGGGACAGGATACAATGAGCAGTTCTTC.

In this sample, this clonotype turned up a few times. In nucleotides, the CDR3 is TGTGCCAGCAGCGTAGCTAGCGGGAGGGCCTACAATGAGCAGTTCTTC. This translates into CASSVASGRAYNEQFF. The chain couples TRBV9 to TRBJ2-1; 12 nucleotides match TRBD2. V lost 0 bases, J lost 2 bases, and 0 bases stayed unmatched. Germline lookup yields CDR1 SGDLS and CDR2 YYNGEE. The CDR3 covers 16 residues.

The genes are TRBV29-1 and TRBJ2-5; tentatively, D is TRBD1 (6 bases). The CDR3 is 12 amino acids. CDR1 SQVTM and CDR2 ANQGSEA come from the germline V gene. The ends were cut back, 7 bases at V and 11 bases at J, with 20 bases in the middle. The CDR3 nucleotides are TGCAGCGAACAGGGTTCTGGAAATGAGCAGTACTTC. Translating gives CSEQGSGNEQYF.

This clonotype occurred many times. The chain joins TRBV27 to TRBJ2-5; 8 bases agree with TRBD1. V gave up 5 bases and J gave up 5 bases; unmatched junction bases: 7. The CDR3 runs to 14 residues. Germline CDR1 is MNHEY and CDR2 is SMNVEV (reference sequence). The CDR3, as DNA: TGTGCCAGCAGTATAAGACAGGGGATGGAGACCCAGTACTTC. Protein sequence: CASSIRQGMETQYF.

This chain links TRBV12-3 or TRBV12-4 with TRBJ1-5; TRBD1 is a possible D gene (5 bases). The CDR3 spans 17 residues. Deletions cut 5 bases from V and 0 bases from J, with 17 bases between. The CDR3 nucleotides read TGTGCCAGCAGTCCCCGAGCGGGACGGGATAGCAATCAGCCCCAGCATTTT. As protein: CASSPRAGRDSNQPQHF.